This TCR beta chain is drawn from a study of OX40 agonist ivuxolimab in advanced cancers. For the study at large: Ivuxolimab doses were 0.01, 0.1, 0.3, 1.5, 3 or 10 mg/kg every 2 weeks. Therapy given before enrollment (anti-PD-1, anti-PD-L1 or anti-CTLA-4) was allowed, and over 35% had some.

The germline V gene has CDR1 SGHNT and CDR2 YENEEA. This CDR3 comprises 15 residues. V dropped 6 bases and J dropped 3; count of bases not matched to a gene: 6. Samples were taken at baseline and on day 1 of cycles 4 and 7. A single count supports this clone. Profiled with immunoSEQ multiplex PCR; TCRdb holds only in-frame clones, not every one. Here the sample spans 90,000 to 95,000 clones, around 87% being singletons. The input for sequencing was CD4+ or CD8+ T cells sorted from blood, taken in a trial of the OX40 agonist ivuxolimab. The J gene is TRBJ2-1, the V gene TRBV11-3, with 9 bases lining up with TRBD2. The clonotype originates from an adult with an advanced solid tumor such as melanoma, head and neck, liver or kidney cancer. CDR3 sequence (DNA): TGTGCCAGCAGAGTAGCGGGAGTGAACTACAATGAGCAGTTCTTC. It yields the protein CASRVAGVNYNEQFF.